Following are 27 T cell receptor beta chains from one sample sequenced in a study of T cells in women clearing cervical HPV infection. Method: immunoSEQ multiplex PCR; TCRdb's copy keeps in-frame clones and lacks some. In total, the table holds 25,000 to 35,000 clones. The specimen sequenced was blood buffy coat. The source of these receptors is a woman aged 18-70 years with a cervical HPV16 infection that either progressed to CIN3+ or cleared (not recorded which).

For this clone: The CDR3 is cut off 3 residues early in the read; its end comes from the germline J gene. The chain is built from TRBV19 and TRBJ2-4; 7 positions agree with TRBD1. Germline trimming cut 4 bases from V and 0 bases from J; bases unmatched to any gene: 6. This CDR3 is 16 amino acids long. Germline CDR1 and CDR2: LNHDA and SQIVND (reference sequence). The part of the CDR3 DNA that was read is TGTGCCAGTAGTAAAGACAGGGTAGGAGCCAAAAACATT. Translating gives CASSKDRVGAKNI. The whole CDR3 sequence reads CASSKDRVGAKNIQYF.

About this clone: The read ends 3 residues shy of where the CDR3 ends; the end is completed using the germline J gene. The chain carries TRBV6-1 and TRBJ2-1; the D call may be TRBD1 or TRBD2 (5 bases each). V was cut by 4 bases and J by 9 bases, with 10 bases left in between. Germline CDR1 is MNHNS and CDR2 is SASEGT. The CDR3 is made up of 12 amino acids. The covered CDR3 bases are TGTGCCAGCAGTGCGGGAAGGGGTGAG. It translates to CASSAGRGE. The whole CDR3 region reads CASSAGRGEQFF.

As to this clone: Compared with germline, one end of the junction differs, possibly owing to a read error. Read coverage stops 3 residues before the CDR3 terminus; the germline J gene supplies the remainder. The same CDR3 can be traced to other DNA sequences in this sample. J is TRBJ1-3 and V is TRBV30, with 9 bases matching TRBD1. CDR1 and CDR2 from the germline V gene are GTSNPN and SVGIG (reference sequence). The CDR3 covers 16 residues. CDR3 DNA (partial): TGTGCCTGGAGTGTAAACAGGGGGCTGTCTGGAAACACG. It translates to CAWSVNRGLSGNT. The complete CDR3 protein is CAWSVNRGLSGNTIYF.

About this clone: The read ends 3 residues shy of where the CDR3 ends; the end is completed using the germline J gene. The chain recombines TRBV12-3 or TRBV12-4 with TRBJ2-3, with TRBD2 matching over 10 bases. The junction had 1 base not matched to a gene; V was cut back by 1 base and J by 3 bases. The CDR3 totals 15 residues. CDR3 loop: CASSLEGLATDTQYF. The sequenced part of the CDR3 DNA is TGTGCCAGCAGTTTAGAGGGACTAGCGACAGATACG.

Notes on this clone: With the read ending 3 residues before the CDR3 end, the germline J gene is used to fill in that end. The rearrangement links TRBV20-1 to TRBJ1-1, with TRBD1 as a possible D gene (5 bases). Trimming cost V 4 bases and J 3 bases, with 21 bases left between them. From germline, CDR1 is DFQATT and CDR2 SNEGSKA (reference sequence). The CDR3 has 16 residues. CDR3 sequence: CSATSLLGLSDTEAFF. The DNA read from the CDR3 is TGCAGTGCTACCAGCCTATTGGGACTGTCGGACACTGAA.

Notes on this clone: Read coverage stops 3 residues before the CDR3 terminus; the germline J gene supplies the remainder. The chain links TRBV18 to TRBJ2-3, with a weak D call TRBD1 (6 bases). V was pared by 3 bases and J by 0 bases, with 16 bases between. The CDR3 loop spans 17 amino acids. Germline CDR1 reads KGHSH; CDR2 reads LQKENI. CDR3 region: CASSPEQGPPSTDTQYF. CDR3 DNA (partial): TGTGCCAGCTCACCGGAGCAGGGGCCGCCTAGCACAGATACG.

A note on this clone: The read ends 3 residues before the CDR3 terminus; that terminus is restored from the germline J gene. The chain has TRBV12-3 or TRBV12-4 and TRBJ2-1, with 8 bases that match TRBD2. Germline trimming cut 5 bases from V and 1 base from J; bases unmatched to any gene: 4. This CDR3 is built from 15 residues. Incomplete CDR3 DNA: TGTGCCAGCAGTGGGACTAGTCGGTCCTACAATGAG. Its protein product is CASSGTSRSYNE. The CDR3 in full is CASSGTSRSYNEQFF.

On this clone itself: Read data end 3 residues before the CDR3 end; the end is taken from the germline J gene. V and J are TRBV7-3 and TRBJ2-1; 9 positions match TRBD2. J was trimmed by 7 bases and V by 1 base; bases with no gene match: 5. CDR3 length: 15 residues. Germline CDR1 reads SGHTA; CDR2 reads FQGTGA. The CDR3 sequence is CASSLSGRARNEQFF. Partial CDR3 DNA: TGTGCCAGCAGCTTAAGCGGGAGGGCCAGGAATGAG.

The sequenced part of the CDR3 DNA is TGCGCCAGCAGTGGGTGGAGCGAAAGCACAGATACG. It translates to CASSGWSESTDT. The CDR3 reads in full as CASSGWSESTDTQYF. The genes are TRBV10-2 and TRBJ2-3, with no clear D. With the read ending 3 residues before the CDR3 end, the germline J gene is used to fill in that end. Germline CDR1 and CDR2: WSHSY and SAAADI. V dropped 4 bases and J dropped 0 bases, with 11 bases sitting between them. The CDR3 runs to 15 residues.

For this clone: The DNA ends 3 residues before the CDR3 does, and the rest of the CDR3 is filled in from the germline J gene. V gene TRBV10-3 combines with J gene TRBJ2-5; no clear D gene. CDR1 and CDR2 (germline): ENHRY, SYGVKD. V gave up 0 bases and J gave up 2 bases, with 7 bases separating them. The CDR3 totals 14 residues. CDR3 amino acids: CAISESAVQETQYF. CDR3 DNA, as far as it was read: TGTGCCATCAGTGAGTCGGCGGTTCAAGAGACC.

In regard to this clone: Sequencing ends 3 residues short of the CDR3 end; the germline J gene provides the rest. The chain uses TRBV5-4 and TRBJ1-5; 9 bases are shared with TRBD1. V lost 4 bases, J lost 6 bases, and 8 bases stayed unmatched. CDR3 size: 15 residues. The germline V gene has CDR1 SGHNT and CDR2 YYREEE (reference sequence). The CDR3 region is CASSLDRGRSQPQHF. CDR3 bases read: TGTGCCAGCAGCCTGGACAGGGGTAGGAGTCAGCCC.

Incomplete CDR3 DNA: TGCAGTGCTAGAGATCGGCGCGGGAGGAACTACGAG. Protein: CSARDRRGRNYE. The complete CDR3 protein is CSARDRRGRNYEQYF. The V call is TRBV20-1, the J call TRBJ2-7, with TRBD2 matching over 8 bases. The CDR3 extends 3 residues past the end of the read, so its final part is completed from the germline J gene. This CDR3 is built from 15 residues. The ends lost 0 bases at V and 3 bases at J; junction bases unmatched: 7. The V gene's germline CDR1 is DFQATT and CDR2 SNEGSKA (reference sequence).

On this clone itself: The CDR3 is cut off 3 residues early in the read; its end comes from the germline J gene. The V and J genes are TRBV28 and TRBJ1-1, with 8 nucleotides matching TRBD1. J lost 6 bases, V lost 5 bases, and 8 bases had no gene match. Germline V gene sequence: CDR1 MDHEN, CDR2 SYDVKM. The CDR3 runs to 14 residues. CDR3 sequence reads: CASSPYDRGPEAFF. The CDR3 bases that were read are TGTGCCAGCAGTCCTTACGACAGGGGACCTGAA.

In regard to this clone: The read finishes 3 residues shy of the CDR3 end, and the germline J gene is used to complete it. The chain combines TRBV30 with TRBJ2-3; 11 positions agree with TRBD2. The V and J ends lost 1 base and 7 bases, in that order; junction bases with no gene match: 7. CDR3 length: 15 amino acids. Looked up from germline, CDR1 is GTSNPN and CDR2 is SVGIG (reference sequence). CDR3 region: CAWSARGLAGNTQYF. Partial CDR3 DNA: TGTGCCTGGAGTGCTCGCGGACTAGCGGGCAATACG.

Concerning this clone: The CDR3 is cut off 3 residues early in the read; its end comes from the germline J gene. The rearrangement uses TRBV7-3 and TRBJ2-1; a weak D match, TRBD2 (6 bases). Between the trimmed V and J ends, which lost 3 bases and 1 base, there was a span of 7 bases. CDR1 and CDR2 from the germline V gene are SGHTA and FQGTGA. The CDR3 has 14 amino acids. The CDR3 region is CASSLDYSYNEQFF. The sequenced part of the CDR3 DNA is TGTGCCAGCAGCTTGGACTATTCCTACAATGAG. Based on the CDR3 plus reference TRBV7-3 and TRBJ2-1, the full variable domain is GAGVSQTPSNKVTEKGKYVELRCDPISGHTALYWYRQSLGQGPEFLIYFQGTGAADDSGLPNDRFFAVRPEGSVSTLKIQRTERGDSAVYLCASSLDYSYNEQFFGPGTRLTVL.

For this clone: The read ends 3 residues before the CDR3 terminus; that terminus is restored from the germline J gene. This sequence joins TRBV20-1 and TRBJ2-5; D perhaps matches TRBD1 (6 bases). The CDR3 extends over 13 amino acids. Per germline, CDR1 DFQATT and CDR2 SNEGSKA (reference sequence). The ends were cut back, 5 bases at V and 2 bases at J, with 12 bases in the middle. The sequenced part of the CDR3 DNA is TGCAGTGCTCCGGACAGCCCTCAAGAGACC. This codes for CSAPDSPQET. The entire CDR3 sequence reads CSAPDSPQETQYF.

Points on this clone: Sequencing ends 3 residues short of the CDR3 end; the germline J gene provides the rest. The V gene is TRBV18, the J gene TRBJ2-1, with D maybe TRBD1 (5 bases). Germline CDR1 reads KGHSH; CDR2 reads LQKENI. The CDR3 length is 16 residues. Trimming took off 3 bases at V and 7 bases at J, with 19 bases between the two ends. Incomplete CDR3 DNA: TGTGCCAGCTCACCTGTCGGACGGACAATGAGTAATGAG. Translated, it gives CASSPVGRTMSNE. From start to end, the CDR3 is CASSPVGRTMSNEQFF. Full variable domain (missing parts from reference TRBV18 and TRBJ2-1): NAGVMQNPRHLVRRRGQEARLRCSPMKGHSHVYWYRQLPEEGLKFMVYLQKENIIDESGMPKERFSAEFPKEGPSILRIQQVVRGDSAAYFCASSPVGRTMSNEQFFGPGTRLTVL.

CDR3 protein: CASSLRYPSYNEQFF. The CDR3 DNA, read in part, is TGTGCCAGTAGTTTGAGGTACCCCTCCTACAATGAG. The chain is built from TRBV19 and TRBJ2-1; no firm D call. The sequence runs out 3 residues before the end of the CDR3; the remainder is reconstructed from the germline J gene. V was clipped by 5 bases and J by 0 bases, with 11 bases between them. CDR3 length: 15 amino acids. The germline V gene encodes CDR1 LNHDA and CDR2 SQIVND (reference sequence). The full variable domain, rest sourced from reference TRBV19 and TRBJ2-1, is DGGITQSPKYLFRKEGQNVTLSCEQNLNHDAMYWYRQDPGQGLRLIYYSQIVNDFQKGDIAEGYSVSREKKESFPLTVTSAQKNPTAFYLCASSLRYPSYNEQFFGPGTRLTVL.

Comments on this clone: The CDR3 end falls 3 residues outside the read, so it is completed with the germline J gene. The chain employs TRBV19 and TRBJ1-2, with 10 bases lining up with TRBD1. The germline V gene has CDR1 LNHDA and CDR2 SQIVND (reference sequence). This CDR3 spans 15 amino acids. The CDR3 bases that were read are TGTGCCAGTATCCCTTCCGAGACAGGGGGCCGGGGC. Its translation is CASIPSETGGRG. The entire CDR3 sequence reads CASIPSETGGRGYTF.

Regarding this clone: The DNA ends 3 residues before the CDR3 does, and the rest of the CDR3 is filled in from the germline J gene. This chain joins TRBV10-1 and TRBJ2-7; 7 nucleotides agree with TRBD1. The J segment lost 3 bases and the V segment lost 3 bases, leaving 8 bases of the junction unmatched. From germline, CDR1 is WNHNN and CDR2 SYGVQD (reference sequence). CDR3 length equals 15 residues. The sequenced CDR3 bases are TGCGCCAGCAGTGATACAGGGGCCGACGACTACGAG. This sequence encodes CASSDTGADDYE. The full CDR3 is CASSDTGADDYEQYF.

On this clone: The read falls 3 residues short of the CDR3 end, and the missing part is taken from the germline J gene. V and J are TRBV19 and TRBJ2-7, with no clear D. The V gene's germline CDR1 is LNHDA and CDR2 SQIVND (reference sequence). This CDR3 has 13 amino acids. Between the trimmed V and J ends, which lost 1 base and 3 bases, there was a span of 7 bases. The covered CDR3 bases are TGTGCCAGTAGTATAGGGCAGAGCTACGAG. It translates to CASSIGQSYE. The full-length CDR3 reads as CASSIGQSYEQYF.

With respect to this clone: The read gets to within 3 residues of the CDR3 end, and the germline J gene fills in the rest. This chain joins TRBV6-1 and TRBJ1-1; D is possibly TRBD1 (5 bases). The length of the CDR3 is 15 residues. Trimming removed 4 bases from V and 1 base from J, with 13 bases in between. Germline assignment: CDR1 MNHNS and CDR2 SASEGT. The CDR3: CASSGGAGRNTEAFF. CDR3 DNA (partial): TGTGCCAGCAGTGGCGGGGCGGGGCGGAACACTGAA.

In regard to this clone: Read coverage stops 3 residues before the CDR3 terminus; the germline J gene supplies the remainder. This sequence joins TRBV7-3 and TRBJ2-1; 10 positions match TRBD1. V shed 5 bases, J shed 8 bases, and the junction held 6 bases outside the gene matches. The germline V gene encodes CDR1 SGHTA and CDR2 FQGTGA. CDR3 length: 14 residues. Incomplete CDR3 DNA: TGTGCCAGCAGCCCGGGACAGGGGAGGTATGAG. Its protein product is CASSPGQGRYE. The full CDR3 protein is CASSPGQGRYEQFF. Drawing the rest from reference TRBV7-3 and TRBJ2-1, the complete variable domain is GAGVSQTPSNKVTEKGKYVELRCDPISGHTALYWYRQSLGQGPEFLIYFQGTGAADDSGLPNDRFFAVRPEGSVSTLKIQRTERGDSAVYLCASSPGQGRYEQFFGPGTRLTVL.

Remarks on this clone: The read stops 3 residues short of the end of the CDR3; the missing end is completed from the germline J gene. The chain has TRBV30 and TRBJ1-2; 11 bases are a match to TRBD1. J gave up 6 bases and V 5 bases, and 2 bases lay outside the gene matches. The length of the CDR3 is 12 residues. The germline gives CDR1 GTSNPN, CDR2 SVGIG (reference sequence). The CDR3 here is CAWGQGAHGYTF. CDR3 bases read: TGTGCCTGGGGACAGGGGGCACATGGC.

About this clone: Coverage ceases 3 residues before the CDR3 finishes, and the germline J gene fills in the end. The chain is built from TRBV7-3 and TRBJ2-1, with 12 bases matching TRBD2. V was pared by 0 bases and J by 9 bases, with 12 bases of the junction left unmatched. CDR1 and CDR2 from the germline V gene are SGHTA and FQGTGA. This CDR3 contains 18 residues. The CDR3 sequence: CASSLTGTTSGRSGEQFF. CDR3 DNA (partial): TGTGCCAGCAGCTTAACAGGGACGACTAGCGGGAGAAGTGGTGAG.

Worth noting for this clone: The read finishes 3 residues shy of the CDR3 end, and the germline J gene is used to complete it. This chain joins TRBV24-1 and TRBJ2-1; the D gene is possibly TRBD2 (6 bases). The CDR3 extends over 16 amino acids. Deletions cut 3 bases from V and 3 bases from J, with 14 bases between. Germline V lookup: CDR1 KGHDR, CDR2 SFDVKD. CDR3 in amino acids: CATSDRVAVNYNEQFF. CDR3 bases read: TGTGCCACCAGTGATAGGGTAGCGGTAAACTACAATGAG.

With regard to this clone: Read coverage stops 3 residues before the CDR3 terminus; the germline J gene supplies the remainder. This chain connects TRBV12-3 or TRBV12-4 to TRBJ2-5; 8 nucleotides match TRBD1. V was clipped by 5 bases and J by 4 bases; unmatched bases: 6. The CDR3 contains 14 residues. The CDR3 here is CASSLNRGRETQYF. CDR3 bases read: TGTGCCAGCAGTCTAAACAGGGGGAGAGAGACC.